A selection of T cell receptor beta chains follows, all from one sample in a study of blood T cell repertoires in COVID-19. TCRdb's table, derived via immunoSEQ multiplex PCR, lists solely in-frame clones and lacks some. The data contain under 200,000 clones, roughly 83% of them singletons. The specimen was peripheral blood. These receptors were obtained from a human donor in a cohort sampled during active COVID-19. CDR3s include the opening cysteine and the closing phenylalanine or tryptophan. Fields, in order: D gene, V gene, clone size, J gene, CDR3 DNA, CDR3 protein. A D gene is named only where the DNA matches it firmly. Size is stated for part of the rows, as once, few or many counts, or as a class when the clone is expanded.

>TRBD1|TRBV18|NA|TRBJ1-1
TGTGCCAGCTCACCAGACAGGGTCACTGAAGCTTTCTTT
CASSPDRVTEAFF
>NA|TRBV18|few|TRBJ2-7
TGTGCCAGCTCACCTGGGGGGGCAACCTACGAGCAGTACTTC
CASSPGGATYEQYF
>NA|TRBV4-1|NA|TRBJ2-7
TGCGCCAGCAGCCAAGAAAGCAGGTCGACCTACGAGCAGTACTTC
CASSQESRSTYEQYF
>NA|TRBV5-4|NA|TRBJ2-1
TGTGCCAGCAGCCCTGCCGGGGATTACAATGAGCAGTTCTTC
CASSPAGDYNEQFF
>NA|TRBV27|NA|TRBJ2-1
TGTGCCAGCAGTTTATTCTTGACAGTCTCCTACAATGAGCAGTTCTTC
CASSLFLTVSYNEQFF
>NA|TRBV6-2/TRBV6-3|NA|TRBJ1-2
TGTGCCAGCAGTTCCGATGGCTACACCTTC
CASSSDGYTF
>NA|TRBV28|once|TRBJ2-4
TGTGCCACCTCGGCGGCTCCGCGGGCCAAGACCAAAAACATTCAGTACTTC
CATSAAPRAKTKNIQYF
>TRBD1|TRBV7-2|few|TRBJ1-5
TGTGCCAGCAGCTTGACAGGGGGAGGCAATCAGCCCCAGCATTTT
CASSLTGGGNQPQHF
>NA|TRBV4-2|NA|TRBJ2-1
TGTGCCAGCAGCCACACACAGCCGGGGAATGAGCAGTTCTTC
CASSHTQPGNEQFF
>NA|TRBV4-2|NA|TRBJ1-2
TGTGCCAGCAGCCAGGGAGCCCCAGACTCCTATGGCTACACCTTC
CASSQGAPDSYGYTF
>TRBD1|TRBV9|NA|TRBJ1-4
TGTGCCAGCAGCGGATCTGGACAGGGGAGAGAAAAACTGTTTTTT
CASSGSGQGREKLFF
>TRBD2|TRBV13|NA|TRBJ2-7
TGTGCCAGCAGCGGCCCTAGCGGGGCAGCCTACGAGCAGTACTTC
CASSGPSGAAYEQYF
>TRBD2|TRBV5-1|NA|TRBJ2-5
TGCGCCAGCAGGCCAGCGGGGGCCCACCAAGAGACCCAGTACTTC
CASRPAGAHQETQYF
>TRBD1|TRBV5-6|NA|TRBJ1-4
TGTGCCAGCAGCTGGGGACAGGGGGAAAAACTGTTTTTT
CASSWGQGEKLFF
>NA|TRBV18|NA|TRBJ1-3
TGTGCCAGCTCATTTGGGGCAGGGACTGGAAACACCATATATTTT
CASSFGAGTGNTIYF
>TRBD1|TRBV28|NA|TRBJ2-2
TGTGCCAGCACTTTTTCAGGGGGCTCCGGGGAGCTGTTTTTT
CASTFSGGSGELFF
>TRBD2|TRBV7-3|NA|TRBJ2-1
TGTGCCAGCAGCTTAACCCTGGGACTAGCGGCCTACAATGAGCAGTTCTTC
CASSLTLGLAAYNEQFF
>TRBD2|TRBV29-1|NA|TRBJ2-3
TGCAGCGTCAAAACTAGCGGGACCACAGATACGCAGTATTTT
CSVKTSGTTDTQYF
>TRBD1|TRBV6-5|few|TRBJ1-3
TGTGCCAGCAGTCGACAGGGCGGTGGAAACACCATATATTTT
CASSRQGGGNTIYF
>TRBD2|TRBV7-2|few|TRBJ2-7
TGTGCCAGCAGCTTGCGGGGGGGGAGCTCCTACGAGCAGTACTTC
CASSLRGGSSYEQYF
>TRBD2|TRBV7-9|NA|TRBJ2-3
TGTGCCAGCAGCTTCGCGGGAGGGAGCACAGATACGCAGTATTTT
CASSFAGGSTDTQYF
>NA|TRBV20-1|NA|TRBJ2-3
TGCAGTGCTAGTTCGGGGAAGCCAGATACGCAGTATTTT
CSASSGKPDTQYF
>TRBD1|TRBV5-6|NA|TRBJ1-2
TGTGCCAGCAGCTCGGACAGGGGAAACTATGGCTACACCTTC
CASSSDRGNYGYTF